The 31 T cell receptor beta chains reported below all come from one sample, sequenced in a study of shared clonotypes between healthy human individuals. Profiling relied on immunoSEQ multiplex PCR, and the TCRdb table lists in-frame clones only, not all of them. The sample contains about 230,000 clones, about 65% of which appear only once. Sample: memory CD4+ T cells sorted from blood. Sample subset: CD45RA-negative fraction. The receptors here all came from a young man in good health.

The chain is built from TRBV7-2 and TRBJ1-1; TRBD1 is a possible D gene (6 bases). The CDR3 loop spans 13 amino acids. Germline CDR1 SGHTA, CDR2 FQGNSA. V was trimmed by 3 bases and J by 7 bases, leaving 12 bases between them. CDR3: CASSFGGGGEAFF. CDR3 nucleotides: TGTGCCAGCAGCTTCGGGGGAGGGGGTGAAGCTTTCTTT.

This chain joins TRBV18 and TRBJ2-1; no reliable D call. The CDR3 runs 16 residues. Germline CDR1 and CDR2: KGHSH and LQKENI. Trimming shortened V by 1 base and J by 5 bases, and 15 bases separated the two germline ends. The CDR3 loop reads CASSPLQTFINNEQFF. In DNA, the CDR3 is TGTGCCAGCTCACCACTCCAGACCTTCATTAACAATGAGCAGTTCTTC.

The chain carries TRBV7-9 and TRBJ2-7; the D call may be TRBD1 or TRBD2 (6 bases each). From germline, CDR1 is SEHNR and CDR2 FQNEAQ (reference sequence). This CDR3 has 15 residues. V lost 8 bases, J lost 4 bases, and 21 bases lay in between. Here the CDR3 DNA reads TGTGCCAGCTCTATCGAGGGGGGCATCGGGTACGAGCAGTACTTC. This sequence encodes CASSIEGGIGYEQYF.

The chain joins TRBV6-1 to TRBJ1-4, with 9 positions matching TRBD1. The CDR3 covers 15 residues. Looked up from germline, CDR1 is MNHNS and CDR2 is SASEGT. The V and J ends lost 10 bases and 2 bases, in that order; junction bases with no gene match: 8. The chain's CDR3 is CATRDRASTNEKLFF. CDR3 DNA: TGTGCCACCCGGGACAGGGCCTCCACTAATGAAAAACTGTTTTTT.

The chain links TRBV30 to TRBJ1-5, with D perhaps TRBD1 (5 bases). Germline lookup yields CDR1 GTSNPN and CDR2 SVGIG (reference sequence). Trimming shortened V by 0 bases and J by 4 bases, and 13 bases separated the two germline ends. The CDR3 has 15 amino acids. The CDR3 sequence: CAWSVPGPKNQPQHF. The CDR3 nucleotides are TGTGCCTGGAGTGTACCGGGGCCGAAGAATCAGCCCCAGCATTTT.

This clone came up a few times. The chain links TRBV6-5 to TRBJ1-2; no clear D. CDR1 and CDR2 (germline): MNHEY, SVGAGI. Trimming cost V 8 bases and J 0 bases, with 10 bases left between them. The CDR3 contains 13 residues. CDR3 in DNA: TGTGCCAGCCAAAGTTATTCTAACTATGGCTACACCTTC. It encodes CASQSYSNYGYTF.

V and J are TRBV18 and TRBJ2-7, with 9 bases fitting TRBD1. CDR1 is KGHSH and CDR2 is LQKENI in the germline V gene. With 2 bases clipped from V and 5 bases from J, the junction kept 7 bases outside the gene matches. CDR3 length: 15 residues. CDR3 protein: CASSPFAGQGDEQYF. For the CDR3, the DNA is TGTGCCAGCTCACCATTCGCGGGACAGGGAGACGAGCAGTACTTC.

The genes are TRBV5-4 and TRBJ2-7, with 8 bases that match TRBD1. The V gene's germline CDR1 is SGHNT and CDR2 YYREEE (reference sequence). The CDR3 spans 14 residues. The J segment lost 2 bases and the V segment lost 5 bases, leaving 6 bases of the junction unmatched. The CDR3 protein is CASRPNRGTYEQYF. CDR3 coding DNA: TGTGCCAGCAGACCCAACAGGGGGACCTACGAGCAGTACTTC.

This chain links TRBV7-3 with TRBJ2-7; the match to TRBD2 covers 9 bases. Per the germline V gene, CDR1 is SGHTA and CDR2 is FQGTGA. Trimming removed 1 base from V and 3 bases from J; junction bases left unmatched: 7. CDR3 length equals 16 residues. DNA for the CDR3: TGTGCCAGCAGCTTAAGTGGTAGCGGGAGACTCTACGAGCAGTACTTC. The encoded protein is CASSLSGSGRLYEQYF.

The gene calls are TRBV6-1 and TRBJ2-7; 10 positions match TRBD2. After removal of 5 bases from V and 2 bases from J, the junction contained 6 bases not matched to a gene. The CDR3 extends over 15 amino acids. Germline-derived CDR1 and CDR2 are MNHNS and SASEGT. The CDR3 region is CASSSLAGGTYEQYF. The CDR3, as DNA: TGTGCCAGCAGTAGCTTAGCGGGAGGAACCTACGAGCAGTACTTC.

The genes are TRBV11-3 and TRBJ2-4; D is undetermined. The CDR3 has 13 residues. Germline assignment: CDR1 SGHNT and CDR2 YENEEA. The ends were cut back, 3 bases at V and 9 bases at J, with 12 bases in the middle. DNA for the CDR3: TGTGCCAGCAGCTTGGAGAGAAATGGCATTCAGTACTTC. It is translated as CASSLERNGIQYF.

This chain connects TRBV27 to TRBJ2-6; either TRBD1 or TRBD2 may fit D (5 bases each). The CDR3 contains 17 residues. Germline CDR1 is MNHEY and CDR2 is SMNVEV (reference sequence). V was pared by 5 bases and J by 1 base, with 15 bases between. Written as DNA, the CDR3 is TGTGCCAGCAGTCCACGACGAGGGGAGTCTGGGGCCAACGTCCTGACTTTC. It codes for CASSPRRGESGANVLTF.

This chain uses TRBV9 with TRBJ2-3; D possibly corresponds to TRBD2 (6 bases). Deletions cut 0 bases from V and 1 base from J, with 18 bases between. Germline V lookup: CDR1 SGDLS, CDR2 YYNGEE. The CDR3 is made up of 18 amino acids. CDR3 in amino acids: CASSVDPPGVIGTDTQYF. The DNA of the CDR3 is TGTGCCAGCAGCGTAGACCCCCCGGGGGTTATTGGCACAGATACGCAGTATTTT.

This clone was counted only a few times. The chain recombines TRBV7-2 with TRBJ2-3; the D gene is possibly TRBD1 (5 bases). CDR1 and CDR2 (germline): SGHTA, FQGNSA. V lost 6 bases and J 4 bases, leaving 17 bases between the germline ends. This CDR3 spans 15 amino acids. DNA for the CDR3: TGTGCCAGCAGAGAACGACAGCTTGGTGCAGATACGCAGTATTTT. Protein sequence: CASRERQLGADTQYF.

This clone was seen only once. The chain has TRBV2 and TRBJ1-1; no firm D call. The germline gives CDR1 SNHLY, CDR2 FYNNEI. The CDR3 runs 12 residues. Trimming removed 8 bases at V and 10 bases at J, with 17 bases between. The CDR3 DNA sequence: TGTGCCAGCCAGCCGGGCCCGGGTGTAGCTTTCTTT. Translation gives CASQPGPGVAFF.

The rearrangement links TRBV11-2 to TRBJ2-1, with 10 bases identical to TRBD1. Per the germline V gene, CDR1 is SGHAT and CDR2 is FQNNGV. The length of the CDR3 is 15 residues. Trimming cost V 4 bases and J 7 bases; bases outside gene matches: 7. The CDR3 spells CASSSGTGARNEQFF. The CDR3 nucleotides read TGTGCCAGCAGCTCCGGGACAGGGGCAAGGAATGAGCAGTTCTTC. The variable domain in full, with the rest retrieved from reference TRBV11-2 and TRBJ2-1, is EAGVAQSPRYKIIEKRQSVAFWCNPISGHATLYWYQQILGQGPKLLIQFQNNGVVDDSQLPKDRFSAERLKGVDSTLKIQPAKLEDSAVYLCASSSGTGARNEQFFGPGTRLTVL.

The V and J genes are TRBV2 and TRBJ2-1; 8 nucleotides line up with TRBD1. The V and J ends lost 3 bases and 8 bases, in that order; junction bases with no gene match: 9. From germline, CDR1 is SNHLY and CDR2 FYNNEI. The CDR3 runs to 15 residues. CDR3 in amino acids: CASSDMTGDGDEQFF. The DNA of the CDR3 is TGTGCCAGCAGTGATATGACAGGGGATGGGGATGAGCAGTTCTTC.

V is TRBV9 and J is TRBJ2-7; perhaps TRBD2 as D (6 bases). Germline V lookup: CDR1 SGDLS, CDR2 YYNGEE. V was pared by 4 bases and J by 5 bases, with 13 bases between. The CDR3 sequence is 13 residues long. The CDR3 here is CASSPTGVNEQYF. DNA for the CDR3: TGTGCCAGCAGCCCCACGGGAGTCAACGAGCAGTACTTC.

The J gene is TRBJ2-2, the V gene TRBV7-2; D is unresolved. Between the trimmed V and J ends, which lost 5 bases and 2 bases, there was a span of 6 bases. The CDR3 length is 13 residues. Germline V gene sequence: CDR1 SGHTA, CDR2 FQGNSA. The CDR3 sequence: CASSDKNTGELFF. The CDR3, as DNA: TGTGCCAGCAGCGACAAAAACACCGGGGAGCTGTTTTTT.

The J gene is TRBJ2-1, the V gene TRBV5-1; D not resolved. Between the trimmed V and J ends, which lost 7 bases and 3 bases, there was a span of 5 bases. Per germline, CDR1 SGHRS and CDR2 YFSETQ. The CDR3 is made up of 11 amino acids. The CDR3: CASQRYNEQFF. CDR3 coding DNA: TGCGCCAGCCAACGCTACAATGAGCAGTTCTTC.

The genes are TRBV6-1 and TRBJ2-3; no clear D gene. Germline loops: CDR1 MNHNS, CDR2 SASEGT. The V end lost 3 bases, the J end lost 5 bases, and 3 bases lay between the germline ends. The CDR3 covers 11 residues. This CDR3 reads CASSDRDTQYF. The CDR3 bases are TGTGCCAGCAGTGATCGAGATACGCAGTATTTT.

The chain joins TRBV9 to TRBJ1-3; D unclear. V lost 0 bases to trimming and J lost 2 bases, with 6 bases between them. The germline V gene has CDR1 SGDLS and CDR2 YYNGEE. The CDR3 runs to 14 residues. CDR3 sequence reads: CASSVATTGNTIYF. In DNA form, the CDR3 reads TGTGCCAGCAGCGTAGCGACGACTGGAAACACCATATATTTT.

This chain joins TRBV11-3 and TRBJ1-5, with TRBD1 matching 7 bases. CDR3 size: 14 residues. V gave up 5 bases and J gave up 0 bases; unmatched junction bases: 1. Germline V gene data show CDR1 as SGHNT and CDR2 as YENEEA. CDR3 nucleotide sequence: TGTGCCAGCAGCGGGACAGCTAGCAATCAGCCCCAGCATTTT. This gives the protein CASSGTASNQPQHF.

This clone showed up just a few times. The rearrangement joins TRBV2 to TRBJ2-5; tentatively, D is TRBD1 or TRBD2 (5 bases each). Deletions cut 6 bases from V and 5 bases from J, with 13 bases between. Germline V gives CDR1 SNHLY, CDR2 FYNNEI. The CDR3 has 13 amino acids. The CDR3 is CASRGELGETQYF. As DNA, the CDR3 is TGTGCCAGCAGGGGGGAGCTGGGGGAGACCCAGTACTTC.

With respect to this clone: A read error may be the cause here, since a much bigger clone is one base away. The same CDR3 can be traced to other DNA sequences in this sample. The chain couples TRBV6-4 to TRBJ1-1; D might be TRBD1 (5 bases). The germline gives CDR1 MRHNA, CDR2 SNTAGT. This CDR3 contains 13 residues. The CDR3 loop is CASSDRQDTEAFF. The CDR3, as DNA: TGTGCCAGCAGTGACAGGCAGGACACTGAAGCCTTCTTT.

The CDR3: CASSTGARETQYF. The CDR3 nucleotides are TGTGCCAGCAGCACGGGGGCGCGGGAGACCCAGTACTTC. The chain uses TRBV28 and TRBJ2-5; D tentatively fits TRBD1 or TRBD2 (6 bases each). The CDR3 length is 13 residues. Germline V gene data show CDR1 as MDHEN and CDR2 as SYDVKM. V was shortened by 6 bases and J by 5 bases, with 13 bases between the two germline ends. Using reference TRBV28 and TRBJ2-5 for the parts outside the CDR3, the full variable domain is DVKVTQSSRYLVKRTGEKVFLECVQDMDHENMFWYRQDPGLGLRLIYFSYDVKMKEKGDIPEGYSVSREKKERFSLILESASTNQTSMYLCASSTGARETQYFGPGTRLLVL.

The chain links TRBV13 to TRBJ1-4; D perhaps matches TRBD1 (5 bases). This CDR3 contains 15 residues. The germline V gene has CDR1 PRHDT and CDR2 FYEKMQ (reference sequence). Trimming stripped 6 bases from V and 4 bases from J, with 15 bases between. The CDR3 protein is CASSHRGRNNEKLFF. DNA for the CDR3: TGTGCCAGCAGTCATCGGGGACGGAATAATGAAAAACTGTTTTTT.

The rearrangement uses TRBV5-8 and TRBJ1-1, with TRBD1 matching over 9 bases. Germline loops: CDR1 SGHTS, CDR2 YDEGEE. The V segment lost 7 bases and the J segment 0 bases; nucleotides outside the gene matches: 7. The length of the CDR3 is 15 residues. This CDR3 reads CASSDGTGMNTEAFF. In DNA form, the CDR3 reads TGTGCCAGCTCGGATGGGACAGGGATGAACACTGAAGCTTTCTTT.

The chain links TRBV11-3 to TRBJ2-3; 11 bases line up with TRBD1. This CDR3 region has 12 residues. CDR1 is SGHNT, CDR2 YENEEA, per germline. V trimming: 8 bases; J trimming: 5 bases; junction bases outside the gene matches: 0. Here the CDR3 DNA reads TGTGCCAGCGGGACAGGGGGAGATACGCAGTATTTT. It codes for CASGTGGDTQYF.

Comments on this clone: Distinct nucleotide sequences in the sample also encode this CDR3. The chain carries TRBV10-3 and TRBJ2-5; D is undetermined. CDR3 length: 12 residues. The V end was cut by 0 bases, the J end by 5 bases, with 4 bases between. Germline V gene sequence: CDR1 ENHRY, CDR2 SYGVKD. CDR3 sequence reads: CAISESRETQYF. In DNA, the CDR3 is TGTGCCATCAGTGAGTCCAGGGAGACCCAGTACTTC.

This clone was seen more than once but under ten times. The rearrangement uses TRBV7-2 and TRBJ2-1, with 15 bases aligning to TRBD2. The V gene's germline CDR1 is SGHTA and CDR2 FQGNSA. Trimming removed 4 bases from V and 7 bases from J; junction bases left unmatched: 8. The CDR3 is made up of 17 amino acids. For the CDR3, the DNA is TGTGCCAGCAGCTCGTGGACTAGCGGGAGGGAGGAAAATGAGCAGTTCTTC. Encoded protein: CASSSWTSGREENEQFF.